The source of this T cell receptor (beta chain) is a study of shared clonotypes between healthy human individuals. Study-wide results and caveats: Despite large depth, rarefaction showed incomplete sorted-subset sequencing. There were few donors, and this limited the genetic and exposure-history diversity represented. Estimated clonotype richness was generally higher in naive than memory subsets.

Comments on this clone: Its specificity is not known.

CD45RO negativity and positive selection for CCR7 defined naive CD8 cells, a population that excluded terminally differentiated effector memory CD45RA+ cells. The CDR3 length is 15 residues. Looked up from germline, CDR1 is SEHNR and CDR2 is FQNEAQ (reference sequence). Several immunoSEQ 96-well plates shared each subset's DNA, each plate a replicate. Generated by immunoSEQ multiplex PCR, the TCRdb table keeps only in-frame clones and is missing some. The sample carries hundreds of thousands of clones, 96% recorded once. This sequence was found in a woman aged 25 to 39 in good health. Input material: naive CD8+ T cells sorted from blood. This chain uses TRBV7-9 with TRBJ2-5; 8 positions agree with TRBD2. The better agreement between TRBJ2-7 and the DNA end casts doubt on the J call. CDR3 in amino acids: CASSLAVAGRDEQYF. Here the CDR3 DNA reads TGTGCCAGCAGCTTAGCGGTAGCGGGAAGAGACGAGCAGTACTTC.